This T cell receptor beta chain was identified during a study of T cells after yellow fever vaccination. For TCR, cDNA came from 5'RACE template switching, which added a universal primer site and UMIs. TCRdb processed the 5' RACE reads anew with MiXCR; each CDR3 protein has one entry. This sample yields 300,000 to 450,000 distinct CDR3 sequences, of which under 7.5% are seen a single time; about 15% belongs to the top ten. The study, taken as a whole, reports: A limited proportion of clonotypes was detected within both the CD4 and CD8 compartments. High-abundance clonotypes from the bulk population could contaminate FACS-sorted repertoires. In post-booster samples, most primary-vaccination clones reappeared (about 95% CD4, nearly 90% CD8).

Germline lookup yields CDR1 ENHRY and CDR2 SYGVKD. V dropped 6 bases and J dropped 7; count of bases not matched to a gene: 7. This CDR3 contains 14 residues. Comment on this clonotype: The antigen remains unidentified. This sequence may be a read error, since a much larger clone differs from it by one base.

This specimen consisted of PBMCs, obtained 5 days after the yellow fever booster vaccination. The V and J genes are TRBV10-3 and TRBJ2-1; TRBD1 agrees at 9 bases. The receptor was derived from a man younger than 45 who received the YFV17D yellow fever vaccine. CDR3 region: CAISTRQGVNEQFF. Here the CDR3 DNA reads TGTGCCATCAGCACTCGACAGGGGGTGAATGAGCAGTTCTTC.